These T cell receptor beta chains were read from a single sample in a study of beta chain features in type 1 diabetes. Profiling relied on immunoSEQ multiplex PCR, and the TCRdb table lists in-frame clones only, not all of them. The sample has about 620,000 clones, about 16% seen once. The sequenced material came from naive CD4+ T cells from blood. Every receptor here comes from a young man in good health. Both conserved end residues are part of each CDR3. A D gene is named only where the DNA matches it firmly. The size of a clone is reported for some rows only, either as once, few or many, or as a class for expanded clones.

CDR3 DNA: TGTGCCACCGGTGGACTAGCGCGGGGCTCCTACAATGAGCAGTTCTTC; CDR3 protein: CATGGLARGSYNEQFF; V gene: TRBV10-3; J gene: TRBJ2-1; D gene: TRBD2; clone size: few
CDR3 DNA: TGTGCCAGCTCACCACTTTTACCCGGCTACACCTTC; CDR3 protein: CASSPLLPGYTF; V gene: TRBV18; J gene: TRBJ1-2; D gene: NA; clone size: few
CDR3 DNA: TGTGCCAGCAGTTACTCGAGGACAGCCGTGGATCAGCCCCAGCATTTT; CDR3 protein: CASSYSRTAVDQPQHF; V gene: TRBV6-6; J gene: TRBJ1-5; D gene: NA; clone size: NA
CDR3 DNA: TGCGCCAGCGGCCCGACAGGGAACACCGGGGAGCTGTTTTTT; CDR3 protein: CASGPTGNTGELFF; V gene: TRBV5-1; J gene: TRBJ2-2; D gene: NA; clone size: few
CDR3 DNA: TGCGCCAGCAGCTTTAGACAGGAAGGCACAGATACGCAGTATTTT; CDR3 protein: CASSFRQEGTDTQYF; V gene: TRBV5-1; J gene: TRBJ2-3; D gene: NA; clone size: few
CDR3 DNA: TGTGCCAGCAGTGTAAGGGTGGCTGGAAACACCATATATTTT; CDR3 protein: CASSVRVAGNTIYF; V gene: TRBV2; J gene: TRBJ1-3; D gene: NA; clone size: few
CDR3 DNA: TGTGCCAGCAGCCAGACTGATTACTATGGCTACACCTTC; CDR3 protein: CASSQTDYYGYTF; V gene: TRBV27; J gene: TRBJ1-2; D gene: NA; clone size: NA
CDR3 DNA: TGCGCCAGCAGCCAAGTTTTCGGGGGTTCCAAAAACATTCAGTACTTC; CDR3 protein: CASSQVFGGSKNIQYF; V gene: TRBV4-1; J gene: TRBJ2-4; D gene: NA; clone size: few
CDR3 DNA: TGCGCCAGCAGCCAAGATTCTAGCGGGGGGGCCTACAATGAGCAGTTCTTC; CDR3 protein: CASSQDSSGGAYNEQFF; V gene: TRBV4-3; J gene: TRBJ2-1; D gene: TRBD2; clone size: NA
CDR3 DNA: TGTGCCAGCAGCTTAGCGCTGAGGGAGCGCAATCAGCCCCAGCATTTT; CDR3 protein: CASSLALRERNQPQHF; V gene: TRBV7-2; J gene: TRBJ1-5; D gene: NA; clone size: few
CDR3 DNA: TGTGCCAGTAGTATAGGGTCCGGGAATCGTGGCTACACCTTC; CDR3 protein: CASSIGSGNRGYTF; V gene: TRBV19; J gene: TRBJ1-2; D gene: NA; clone size: few
CDR3 DNA: TGTGCCATCAGACGACAGGGGACTGGGGCCAACGTCCTGACTTTC; CDR3 protein: CAIRRQGTGANVLTF; V gene: TRBV10-3; J gene: TRBJ2-6; D gene: TRBD1; clone size: few